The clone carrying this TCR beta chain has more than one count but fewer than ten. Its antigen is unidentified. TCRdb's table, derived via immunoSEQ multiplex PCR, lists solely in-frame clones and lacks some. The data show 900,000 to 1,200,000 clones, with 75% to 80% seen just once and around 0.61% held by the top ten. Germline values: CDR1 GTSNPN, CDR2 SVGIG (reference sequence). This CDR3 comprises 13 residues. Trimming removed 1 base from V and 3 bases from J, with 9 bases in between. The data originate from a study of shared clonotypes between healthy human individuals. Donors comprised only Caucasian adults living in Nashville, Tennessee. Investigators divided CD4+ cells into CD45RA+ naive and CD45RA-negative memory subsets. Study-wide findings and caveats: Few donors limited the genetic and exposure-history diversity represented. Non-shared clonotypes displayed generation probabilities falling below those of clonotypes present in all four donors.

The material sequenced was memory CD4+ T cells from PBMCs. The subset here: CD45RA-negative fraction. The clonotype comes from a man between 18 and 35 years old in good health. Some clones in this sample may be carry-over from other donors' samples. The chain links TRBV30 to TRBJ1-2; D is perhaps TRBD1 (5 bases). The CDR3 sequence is CAWSGDSYYGYTF. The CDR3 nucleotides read TGTGCCTGGAGTGGCGACAGCTACTATGGCTACACCTTC.